One sample yielded the 20 T cell receptor beta chains listed below, sequenced in a study of cytomegalovirus exposure and HLA in healthy donors (dated by TCRdb to about 2017). Receptors were amplified or captured by the immunoSEQ multiplex PCR assay. For the multiplex PCR, a mixture combining 60 forward primers for TCR Vbeta segments and 13 reverse primers for TCR Jbeta segments was used. TCRdb obtained this table from immuneACCESS and retained in-frame rearrangements with V and J assigned. These tables miss some clones; where compared with another copy, unresolved V genes account for less than half of the shortfall, and the remainder is unexplained. Within this sample are more than 150,000 clones, with 76% of them counted one time only. The ten largest account for 1.5% to 2% of the sample. Sequenced: PBMCs. Receptors originate from a man younger than 35 in good health and CMV-seronegative.

V gene TRBV7-3 combines with J gene TRBJ1-5; D is unclear. This CDR3 has 17 amino acids. V lost 2 bases to trimming and J lost 1 base, with 15 bases between them. In germline, CDR1 is SGHTA, CDR2 FQGTGA. CDR3 protein: CASSLRHGRGSNQPQHF. The DNA of the CDR3 is TGTGCCAGCAGCTTACGTCATGGACGGGGAAGCAATCAGCCCCAGCATTTT.

V is TRBV27 and J is TRBJ1-1; D possibly corresponds to TRBD1 (6 bases). In germline, CDR1 is MNHEY, CDR2 SMNVEV (reference sequence). With 5 bases removed from V and 5 bases from J, the gap between germline ends came to 15 bases. The CDR3 spans 14 residues. CDR3 sequence (DNA): TGTGCCAGCAGTCCCAGGACAGCTTTAACTGAAGCTTTCTTT. Translation gives CASSPRTALTEAFF.

This clone appeared once. The V and J genes are TRBV9 and TRBJ1-2; no clear D. From germline, CDR1 is SGDLS and CDR2 YYNGEE. CDR3 length equals 13 residues. The ends were cut back, 0 bases at V and 1 base at J, with 4 bases in the middle. CDR3 coding DNA: TGTGCCAGCAGCGTAGACGGTAACTATGGCTACACCTTC. Amino acid sequence: CASSVDGNYGYTF.

V is TRBV7-9 and J is TRBJ2-7; 7 bases fit TRBD2. CDR1 and CDR2 from the germline V gene are SEHNR and FQNEAQ (reference sequence). The V segment lost 3 bases and the J segment 11 bases; nucleotides outside the gene matches: 7. This CDR3 contains 12 residues. Written as DNA, the CDR3 is TGTGCCAGCAGCTTGACGGTGGGAGGGGAGTACTTC. Its protein is CASSLTVGGEYF.

This CDR3 reads CASSHAQRTGKDGYTF. The CDR3 DNA reads TGTGCCAGCAGCCATGCCCAAAGGACAGGGAAAGATGGCTACACCTTC. The chain has TRBV7-9 and TRBJ1-2; 8 nucleotides match TRBD1. Trimming cost V 5 bases and J 6 bases; bases outside gene matches: 14. The CDR3 covers 16 residues. Germline CDR1 reads SEHNR; CDR2 reads FQNEAQ (reference sequence).

This chain joins TRBV27 and TRBJ2-1; 9 bases match TRBD2. CDR3 length equals 13 residues. Per the germline V gene, CDR1 is MNHEY and CDR2 is SMNVEV (reference sequence). The CDR3 sequence is CAVTAGGPGEQFF. In nucleotides, the CDR3 is TGTGCGGTCACGGCGGGAGGGCCGGGGGAGCAGTTCTTC.

This clone turned up a few times. The V and J genes are TRBV5-1 and TRBJ1-2, with 9 bases lining up with TRBD1. This CDR3 is 14 amino acids long. CDR1 is SGHRS and CDR2 is YFSETQ in the germline V gene. With 6 bases clipped from V and 8 bases from J, the junction kept 11 bases outside the gene matches. The DNA for the CDR3 is TGCGCCAGCACCGAGGGGGGACAGGGTAGAGGCTACACCTTC. As protein: CASTEGGQGRGYTF.

The chain recombines TRBV27 with TRBJ2-7, with D possibly matching TRBD2 (6 bases). Per germline, CDR1 MNHEY and CDR2 SMNVEV (reference sequence). V was shortened by 5 bases and J by 2 bases, with 19 bases between the two germline ends. This CDR3 is 16 amino acids long. The CDR3 DNA reads TGTGCCAGCAGTCTCTACCGGCCGGGACTGACCTACGAGCAGTACTTC. Amino acid sequence: CASSLYRPGLTYEQYF.

The J gene is TRBJ2-1, the V gene TRBV30; 8 bases are shared with TRBD2. Germline lookup yields CDR1 GTSNPN and CDR2 SVGIG (reference sequence). V lost 1 base, J lost 3 bases, and 5 bases stayed unmatched. The CDR3 runs to 15 residues. CDR3 nucleotide sequence: TGTGCCTGGAGTGGTGGTAGCGGGAACTACAATGAGCAGTTCTTC. Its translation is CAWSGGSGNYNEQFF.

The gene calls are TRBV7-9 and TRBJ1-1; D is undetermined. Trimming cost V 1 base and J 4 bases, with 10 bases left between them. CDR3 length equals 14 residues. Germline V gives CDR1 SEHNR, CDR2 FQNEAQ (reference sequence). CDR3 nucleotide sequence: TGTGCCAGCAGCTTAGTCCTAGAGGGCACTGAAGCTTTCTTT. This gives the protein CASSLVLEGTEAFF.

In its sample, this clone was seen a few times. The chain employs TRBV11-2 and TRBJ1-2; possibly TRBD1 for D (5 bases). This CDR3 has 10 residues. Looked up from germline, CDR1 is SGHAT and CDR2 is FQNNGV. V shed 4 bases and J shed 13 bases, with 10 bases lying between them. The CDR3 coding sequence is TGTGCCAGCAGCTCAATACAGGTCACCTTC. Its translation is CASSSIQVTF. The variable domain in full, completed from reference TRBV11-2 and TRBJ1-2, reads EAGVAQSPRYKIIEKRQSVAFWCNPISGHATLYWYQQILGQGPKLLIQFQNNGVVDDSQLPKDRFSAERLKGVDSTLKIQPAKLEDSAVYLCASSSIQVTFGSGTRLTVV.

The chain recombines TRBV28 with TRBJ2-5; 7 bases are shared with TRBD1. The germline CDR1 and CDR2 sequences are MDHEN and SYDVKM. The CDR3 contains 13 residues. V lost 5 bases and J lost 7; bases outside the gene matches: 7. CDR3 residues: CASSPGTATTQYF. In nucleotides, the CDR3 is TGTGCCAGCAGTCCGGGGACAGCGACGACCCAGTACTTC.

The chain employs TRBV10-3 and TRBJ2-7; 9 positions agree with TRBD2. This CDR3 comprises 16 residues. Germline-derived CDR1 and CDR2 are ENHRY and SYGVKD. J was trimmed by 0 bases and V by 10 bases; bases with no gene match: 13. The CDR3 protein is CATMVESGRHSYEQYF. The CDR3 region has the DNA TGTGCCACCATGGTAGAGAGCGGGAGGCACTCCTACGAGCAGTACTTC.

The CDR3 DNA reads TGCGCCAGCAGCCAAGAGGGAGCGAGTCCCTATGGCTACACCTTC. Residues: CASSQEGASPYGYTF. The rearrangement uses TRBV4-1 and TRBJ1-2; no definite D call. V was trimmed by 0 bases and J by 4 bases, leaving 12 bases between them. Germline CDR1 reads MGHRA; CDR2 reads YSYEKL. This CDR3 spans 15 amino acids.

This chain uses TRBV5-4 with TRBJ2-7; no clear D. The CDR3 consists of 14 residues. Germline V gives CDR1 SGHNT, CDR2 YYREEE (reference sequence). With 3 bases removed from V and 0 bases from J, the gap between germline ends came to 10 bases. The CDR3 nucleotides are TGTGCCAGCAGCTCCGCGGTGGTCTCCTACGAGCAGTACTTC. Encoded protein: CASSSAVVSYEQYF.

The chain employs TRBV15 and TRBJ1-5; 8 bases match TRBD1. CDR1 is LNHNV and CDR2 is YYDKDF in the germline V gene (reference sequence). The CDR3 extends over 12 amino acids. Trimming removed 0 bases from V and 14 bases from J; junction bases left unmatched: 3. CDR3 loop: CATSRDRGLEHF. The CDR3 nucleotides read TGTGCCACCAGCAGAGACAGGGGGCTCGAGCATTTT.

V usage is TRBV5-1 and J usage is TRBJ2-5, with D possibly being TRBD1 (5 bases). V was cut by 2 bases and J by 5 bases, with 13 bases left in between. CDR3 length: 14 residues. Looked up from germline, CDR1 is SGHRS and CDR2 is YFSETQ. The CDR3 DNA follows: TGCGCCAGCAGCTTACCTAACCCAGGGGAGACCCAGTACTTC. This codes for CASSLPNPGETQYF.

Comments on this clone: The same CDR3 arises from other DNA sequences in this sample as well. The V call is TRBV6-5, the J call TRBJ2-5; 9 nucleotides line up with TRBD2. Germline CDR1 is MNHEY and CDR2 is SVGAGI. The CDR3 length is 13 residues. V lost 5 bases and J lost 5; bases outside the gene matches: 3. This CDR3 reads CASSSGGRETQYF. In DNA form, the CDR3 reads TGTGCCAGCAGTAGCGGGGGGAGGGAGACCCAGTACTTC.

A word on this clone: This CDR3 is also generated by other DNA sequences in the sample. This rearrangement joins TRBV9 to TRBJ2-5; 12 positions agree with TRBD2. This CDR3 region has 15 residues. Germline loops: CDR1 SGDLS, CDR2 YYNGEE. V lost 0 bases, J lost 7 bases, and 4 bases stayed unmatched. The CDR3 coding sequence is TGTGCCAGCAGCGTAGGACTAGCGGGAGCGGGGACCCAGTACTTC. This gives the protein CASSVGLAGAGTQYF.

The chain recombines TRBV19 with TRBJ2-5; tentatively, D is TRBD1 (6 bases). Germline V gene data show CDR1 as LNHDA and CDR2 as SQIVND (reference sequence). V was shortened by 5 bases and J by 4 bases, with 14 bases between the two germline ends. This CDR3 region has 14 residues. CDR3 sequence reads: CASSSSDSRETQYF. The CDR3 DNA sequence: TGTGCCAGTAGTTCCTCGGACAGTCGAGAGACCCAGTACTTC.